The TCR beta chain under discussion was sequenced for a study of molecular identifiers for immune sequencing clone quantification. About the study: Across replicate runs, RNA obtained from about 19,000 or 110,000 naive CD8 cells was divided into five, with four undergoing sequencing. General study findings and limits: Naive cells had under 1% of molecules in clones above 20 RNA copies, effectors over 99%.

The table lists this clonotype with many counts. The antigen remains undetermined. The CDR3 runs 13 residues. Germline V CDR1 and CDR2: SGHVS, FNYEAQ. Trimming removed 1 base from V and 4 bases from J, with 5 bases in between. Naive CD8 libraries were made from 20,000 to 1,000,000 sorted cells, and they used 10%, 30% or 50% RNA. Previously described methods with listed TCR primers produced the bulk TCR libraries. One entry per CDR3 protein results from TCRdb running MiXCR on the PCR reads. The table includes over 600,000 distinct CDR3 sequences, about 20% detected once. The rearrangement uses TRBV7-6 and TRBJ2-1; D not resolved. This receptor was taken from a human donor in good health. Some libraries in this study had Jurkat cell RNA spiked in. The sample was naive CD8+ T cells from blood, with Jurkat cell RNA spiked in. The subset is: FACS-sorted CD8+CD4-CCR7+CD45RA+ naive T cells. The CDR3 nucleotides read TGTGCCAGCAGCTTAGAAAAGTACAATGAGCAGTTCTTC. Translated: CASSLEKYNEQFF.